What follows are 31 T cell receptor beta chains derived from one specimen sequenced in a study of long-term antiretroviral therapy in people with HIV. It was version v3.0 of the immunoSEQ assay that was run at survey level. Clones were sequenced by immunoSEQ multiplex PCR, and TCRdb holds only the in-frame ones, with some missing. The data show over 25,000 clones, around nine tenths seen once. The material sequenced was unsorted PBMCs, taken 0.5 years after starting antiretroviral therapy. Source of these receptors: a woman aged 18-29 years with HIV.

This chain links TRBV7-3 with TRBJ1-5; D is perhaps TRBD1 (6 bases). From germline, CDR1 is SGHTA and CDR2 FQGTGA. Trimming pared 5 bases from V and 2 bases from J, leaving 13 bases between. The CDR3 has 15 amino acids. CDR3 region: CASSVSGAGNQPQHF. CDR3 nucleotide sequence: TGTGCCAGCAGCGTGTCGGGGGCAGGCAATCAGCCCCAGCATTTT.

The V and J genes are TRBV27 and TRBJ1-1; D may be TRBD1 (6 bases). The CDR3 has 15 amino acids. CDR1 MNHEY and CDR2 SMNVEV come from the germline V gene (reference sequence). Trimming left V 0 bases short and J 4 bases short, with 12 bases between. This CDR3 reads CASSLSGGGGTEAFF. The CDR3 DNA reads TGTGCCAGCAGTTTATCGGGGGGAGGGGGCACTGAAGCTTTCTTT.

The rearrangement joins TRBV9 to TRBJ2-1, with D possibly being TRBD2 (5 bases). This CDR3 has 14 amino acids. The V end lost 3 bases, the J end lost 6 bases, and 13 bases lay between the germline ends. Germline V CDR1 and CDR2: SGDLS, YYNGEE. CDR3 residues: CASSAARGSNEQFF. Written as DNA, the CDR3 is TGTGCCAGCAGCGCCGCCCGAGGGAGCAATGAGCAGTTCTTC.

The chain is built from TRBV28 and TRBJ2-5; 8 positions match TRBD1. V shed 6 bases, J shed 9 bases, and the junction held 9 bases outside the gene matches. CDR1 is MDHEN, CDR2 SYDVKM, per germline. This CDR3 has 13 amino acids. Here the CDR3 DNA reads TGTGCCAGCAGACCGGGACAGGCGGTGGCCCAGTACTTC. It codes for CASRPGQAVAQYF. Full variable domain (missing parts from reference TRBV28 and TRBJ2-5): DVKVTQSSRYLVKRTGEKVFLECVQDMDHENMFWYRQDPGLGLRLIYFSYDVKMKEKGDIPEGYSVSREKKERFSLILESASTNQTSMYLCASRPGQAVAQYFGPGTRLLVL.

The chain uses TRBV9 and TRBJ2-3; 8 bases map to TRBD2. The CDR3 is made up of 14 amino acids. Germline V gene sequence: CDR1 SGDLS, CDR2 YYNGEE. Unmatched junction bases numbered 0, after V lost 3 bases and J lost 0 bases. In DNA form, the CDR3 reads TGTGCCAGCAGCGCTAGCGGGAGCACAGATACGCAGTATTTT. Translated: CASSASGSTDTQYF.

Notes on this clone: This sample includes further DNA sequences coding for the same CDR3. V is TRBV11-3 and J is TRBJ2-1; TRBD2 agrees at 14 bases. CDR1 and CDR2 from the germline V gene are SGHNT and YENEEA. V shed 2 bases, J shed 1 base, and the junction held 7 bases outside the gene matches. CDR3 length equals 19 residues. The CDR3 DNA follows: TGTGCCAGCAGCTTATCACGAGGGACTAGCGGGAGTTCCTACAATGAGCAGTTCTTC. This translates into CASSLSRGTSGSSYNEQFF.

The rearrangement links TRBV19 to TRBJ1-2, with 7 nucleotides matching TRBD1. In germline, CDR1 is LNHDA, CDR2 SQIVND (reference sequence). The CDR3 has 13 amino acids. V lost 10 bases and J lost 0; bases outside the gene matches: 5. The CDR3 is CATRDRANYGYTF. The CDR3 DNA is TGTGCCACTAGGGACAGAGCTAACTATGGCTACACCTTC.

In this sample, this clone turned up once. The chain has TRBV27 and TRBJ2-7, with 7 bases identical to TRBD1. The CDR3 extends over 13 amino acids. CDR1 is MNHEY, CDR2 SMNVEV, per germline (reference sequence). V lost 4 bases and J lost 0; bases outside the gene matches: 0. CDR3 nucleotides: TGTGCCAGCAGTTGGGACAGCTCCTACGAGCAGTACTTC. This encodes CASSWDSSYEQYF.

The rearrangement joins TRBV7-9 to TRBJ1-1, with D uncertain. The germline gives CDR1 SEHNR, CDR2 FQNEAQ (reference sequence). The CDR3 extends over 11 amino acids. Trimming left V 3 bases short and J 5 bases short, with 4 bases between. CDR3 protein: CASSLGTEAFF. CDR3 bases: TGTGCCAGCAGCTTGGGTACTGAAGCTTTCTTT. Complete variable domain (other parts from reference TRBV7-9 and TRBJ1-1): DTGVSQNPRHKITKRGQNVTFRCDPISEHNRLYWYRQTLGQGPEFLTYFQNEAQLEKSRLLSDRFSAERPKGSFSTLEIQRTEQGDSAMYLCASSLGTEAFFGQGTRLTVV.

The chain is built from TRBV6-5 and TRBJ1-1, with unresolved D. V was pared by 2 bases and J by 3 bases, with 7 bases between. The CDR3 runs to 13 residues. The germline V gene encodes CDR1 MNHEY and CDR2 SVGAGI. CDR3 in DNA: TGTGCCAGCAGTTACAGGGCGGACACTGAAGCTTTCTTT. As protein: CASSYRADTEAFF.

The chain has TRBV21-1 and TRBJ2-1; the D call TRBD1 from the table was never checked on the DNA. TRBV21-1 is assigned pseudogene status. CDR3 length equals 19 residues. In DNA form, the CDR3 reads TGTGCCAGCAGCGTCCGGGACAGGGGGCCCCCGGACTCCTACAATGAGCAGTTCTTC. It encodes CASSVRDRGPPDSYNEQFF.

The chain employs TRBV5-1 and TRBJ2-1; 7 bases align to TRBD2. The germline gives CDR1 SGHRS, CDR2 YFSETQ. The CDR3 extends over 15 amino acids. Trimming took 7 bases from V and 0 from J; bases not matched to a gene: 7. The CDR3 sequence: CASVPSGSSYNEQFF. In DNA, the CDR3 is TGCGCCAGCGTCCCTAGCGGAAGCTCCTACAATGAGCAGTTCTTC.

The chain joins TRBV23-1 to TRBJ1-5; no clear D gene. TRBV23-1 is identified as an open reading frame with a role that is uncertain. The CDR3 consists of 15 residues. V was pared by 4 bases and J by 0 bases, with 10 bases between. The CDR3 here is CASSRPDYSNQPQHF. The CDR3 nucleotides are TGCGCCAGCAGTCGACCCGATTATAGCAATCAGCCCCAGCATTTT.

The chain links TRBV7-9 to TRBJ1-2; possibly TRBD1 for D (6 bases). This CDR3 has 13 amino acids. Germline CDR1 SEHNR, CDR2 FQNEAQ (reference sequence). V was shortened by 5 bases and J by 5 bases, with 12 bases between the two germline ends. As DNA, the CDR3 is TGTGCCAGCAGCGATGACAGGATTTATGGCTACACCTTC. Translation gives CASSDDRIYGYTF.

The rearrangement links TRBV9 to TRBJ1-1; D not resolved. Germline V lookup: CDR1 SGDLS, CDR2 YYNGEE. The CDR3 has 14 amino acids. V lost 6 bases to trimming and J lost 2 bases, with 14 bases between them. The CDR3 DNA reads TGTGCCAGCACCGCTTCACCCGGAAACACTGAAGCTTTCTTT. Protein: CASTASPGNTEAFF.

This clone was counted once. The V call is TRBV18, the J call TRBJ2-2, with 7 nucleotides matching TRBD2. This CDR3 is built from 18 residues. Germline loops: CDR1 KGHSH, CDR2 LQKENI. The V segment lost 3 bases and the J segment 0 bases; nucleotides outside the gene matches: 10. CDR3 sequence (DNA): TGTGCCAGCTCACCTGCCAGGAGGCTAGCGGCGAACACCGGGGAGCTGTTTTTT. Its translation is CASSPARRLAANTGELFF.

This chain uses TRBV5-1 with TRBJ2-1; possibly TRBD2 for D (6 bases). Germline V CDR1 and CDR2: SGHRS, YFSETQ. The CDR3 runs to 16 residues. Deletions cut 4 bases from V and 1 base from J, with 15 bases between. The CDR3 DNA sequence: TGCGCCAGCAGCCTCCTAACAGCGGGTTCCTACAATGAGCAGTTCTTC. Translated: CASSLLTAGSYNEQFF.

The chain has TRBV28 and TRBJ2-4; 7 bases match TRBD1. This CDR3 comprises 15 residues. Trimming at V came to 7 bases and at J to 9 bases, leaving 15 bases not matched to a gene. Germline CDR1 is MDHEN and CDR2 is SYDVKM. The CDR3 is CASTTNPPTGFIQYF. The CDR3 DNA reads TGTGCCAGCACCACGAACCCCCCGACAGGGTTCATTCAGTACTTC.

This chain uses TRBV7-3 with TRBJ2-2; 9 bases fit TRBD2. Germline CDR1 reads SGHTA; CDR2 reads FQGTGA. The CDR3 consists of 15 residues. Unmatched junction bases numbered 5, after V lost 5 bases and J lost 4 bases. The CDR3 DNA reads TGTGCCAGCAGCAAACTAGCGGGTCTCACCGGGGAGCTGTTTTTT. It is translated as CASSKLAGLTGELFF.

On this clone: The identical CDR3 is also encoded by other nucleotide sequences in the sample. The chain links TRBV28 to TRBJ2-7; D gene ambiguous. The germline V gene has CDR1 MDHEN and CDR2 SYDVKM. There are 11 residues in the CDR3. Trimming cost V 2 bases and J 3 bases, with 2 bases left between them. CDR3 sequence: CASSLRYEQYF. As DNA, the CDR3 is TGTGCCAGCAGTTTACGCTACGAGCAGTACTTC.

The V call is TRBV18, the J call TRBJ1-5; D might be TRBD1 (5 bases). The V end was cut by 1 base, the J end by 1 base, with 8 bases between. CDR1 and CDR2 (germline): KGHSH, LQKENI. The CDR3 is made up of 15 amino acids. CDR3 sequence reads: CASSPRGDSNQPQHF. The CDR3 nucleotides read TGTGCCAGCTCACCACGGGGGGACAGCAATCAGCCCCAGCATTTT.

V usage is TRBV7-6 and J usage is TRBJ1-3; tentative D call: TRBD1 (6 bases). The germline CDR1 and CDR2 sequences are SGHVS and FNYEAQ. Trimming took off 2 bases at V and 0 bases at J, with 14 bases between the two ends. This CDR3 has 17 amino acids. CDR3 in amino acids: CASSLTSGQISGNTIYF. As DNA, the CDR3 is TGTGCCAGCAGCTTAACCTCCGGACAGATCTCTGGAAACACCATATATTTT.

The chain employs TRBV5-6 and TRBJ2-7; D is unclear. This CDR3 spans 15 amino acids. Trimming shortened V by 0 bases and J by 2 bases, and 12 bases separated the two germline ends. Germline values: CDR1 SGHDT, CDR2 YYEEEE. The CDR3 coding sequence is TGTGCCAGCAGCTTGGCCGACCGGGCCCCCTACGAGCAGTACTTC. As protein: CASSLADRAPYEQYF.

This CDR3 is CASSPHSSGSYEQYF. DNA of the CDR3: TGTGCCAGCAGCCCCCACTCTAGCGGGAGCTACGAGCAGTACTTC. The V gene is TRBV9, the J gene TRBJ2-7; 10 bases agree with TRBD2. Germline loops: CDR1 SGDLS, CDR2 YYNGEE. The CDR3 is 15 amino acids. J was trimmed by 3 bases and V by 4 bases; bases with no gene match: 7.

The gene calls are TRBV5-1 and TRBJ2-3; D possibly corresponds to TRBD1 (5 bases). The CDR3 extends over 14 amino acids. In germline, CDR1 is SGHRS, CDR2 YFSETQ. V gave up 2 bases and J gave up 0 bases, with 7 bases separating them. CDR3 sequence (DNA): TGCGCCAGCAGCTTCAGGGATAGCACAGATACGCAGTATTTT. Translated: CASSFRDSTDTQYF.

The chain has TRBV6-5 and TRBJ1-1, with 7 bases identical to TRBD1. CDR1 and CDR2 (germline): MNHEY, SVGAGI. V lost 6 bases to trimming and J lost 7 bases; unmatched junction nucleotides: 11. The length of the CDR3 is 14 residues. The CDR3 DNA reads TGTGCCAGCAGGAGGGACAGATCTCTTCTTGAAGCTTTCTTT. Encoded protein: CASRRDRSLLEAFF.

The chain has TRBV6-1 and TRBJ2-7; 11 bases agree with TRBD2. J was trimmed by 6 bases and V by 8 bases; bases with no gene match: 12. The CDR3 is 15 residues long. CDR1 and CDR2 from the germline V gene are MNHNS and SASEGT. CDR3 loop: CASRKNAGTSGEQYF. As DNA, the CDR3 is TGTGCCAGCCGCAAAAACGCCGGGACTAGCGGCGAGCAGTACTTC.

The rearrangement joins TRBV9 to TRBJ2-3; D ambiguous. Germline assignment: CDR1 SGDLS and CDR2 YYNGEE. The CDR3 is 15 amino acids. The V end lost 0 bases, the J end lost 5 bases, and 13 bases lay between the germline ends. The CDR3 loop is CASSVEGFPVDTQYF. CDR3 sequence (DNA): TGTGCCAGCAGCGTAGAGGGCTTTCCGGTAGATACGCAGTATTTT.

This chain connects TRBV9 to TRBJ1-2; D remains unclear. V lost 0 bases and J lost 0, with 9 bases in between. The germline CDR1 and CDR2 sequences are SGDLS and YYNGEE. This CDR3 is built from 15 residues. CDR3 residues: CASSVDTAANYGYTF. In DNA, the CDR3 is TGTGCCAGCAGCGTAGACACAGCAGCTAACTATGGCTACACCTTC.

The chain employs TRBV18 and TRBJ2-2; unclear D gene. Looked up from germline, CDR1 is KGHSH and CDR2 is LQKENI. The V end was cut by 2 bases, the J end by 8 bases, with 9 bases between. CDR3 length: 13 amino acids. CDR3 in DNA: TGTGCCAGCTCACCAGTTGGTGGTGGGGAGCTGTTTTTT. This sequence encodes CASSPVGGGELFF.

The chain employs TRBV4-3 and TRBJ1-2, with D perhaps matching TRBD1 (6 bases). V lost 3 bases and J lost 4, with 15 bases in between. The CDR3 runs to 15 residues. Germline V lookup: CDR1 LGHNA, CDR2 YSLEER. The CDR3 reads CASSHEGQGPYGYTF. The CDR3 DNA is TGCGCCAGCAGCCATGAGGGGCAGGGGCCCTATGGCTACACCTTC.